The text below deals with one T cell receptor beta chain. Its antigen is not identified. The data were produced by immunoSEQ multiplex PCR, yet TCRdb's version contains in-frame clones alone and is incomplete. The table shows about 180,000 clones, with around 90% occurring only once. This entry is derived from a study of T cell responses to AZD1222 COVID-19 vaccine. Study outcomes and limitations: Females outnumbered males among donors, who were mostly white British; clonal diversity was possibly underestimated.

The CDR3 covers 14 residues. V lost 4 bases, J lost 4 bases, and 13 bases lay in between. The germline V gene encodes CDR1 MGHRA and CDR2 YSYEKL. V is TRBV4-1 and J is TRBJ1-2; D is uncertain. This receptor was identified in an adult in good health. This material consisted of peripheral blood, taken on day 0 of AZD1222 vaccination. CDR3 sequence reads: CASSPPQEFYGYTF. The CDR3 bases are TGCGCCAGCAGCCCTCCCCAGGAGTTCTATGGCTACACCTTC.